This is a list of T cell receptor beta chains from one sample in a study of blood T cell repertoires in COVID-19. The assay was immunoSEQ multiplex PCR, and TCRdb's table has in-frame clones only and misses some. This table has approximately 200,000 clones, 80% appearing once. Sequences were obtained from PBMCs or T cells enriched from blood (not recorded which). The origin of the receptors is a middle-aged woman with acute COVID-19. Each CDR3 is given with its conserved first and last residue. D genes are given only for firm matches. Clone size appears in some rows only: once, few, many, or a class for an expanded clone.

D: NA; J: TRBJ2-7; V: TRBV3-1/TRBV3-2; size: NA; CDR3: CASSQAFLDKGNYEQYF; DNA: TGTGCCAGCAGCCAAGCCTTCCTGGACAAAGGGAACTACGAGCAGTACTTC
D: TRBD1; J: TRBJ2-5; V: TRBV19; size: NA; CDR3: CASSATPTGKETQYF; DNA: TGTGCCAGTAGTGCCACCCCGACAGGGAAAGAGACCCAGTACTTC
D: NA; J: TRBJ2-5; V: TRBV6-1; size: NA; CDR3: CASSEGGRLETQYF; DNA: TGTGCCAGCAGTGAAGGGGGGCGTTTAGAGACCCAGTACTTC
D: TRBD1; J: TRBJ1-5; V: TRBV30; size: NA; CDR3: CAWRRGTGQNQPQHF; DNA: TGTGCCTGGAGAAGAGGGACAGGGCAAAATCAGCCCCAGCATTTT
D: NA; J: TRBJ2-7; V: TRBV5-1; size: NA; CDR3: CASSREGDRSLEQYF; DNA: TGCGCCAGCAGCCGGGAAGGAGACAGGTCCTTAGAGCAGTACTTC
D: NA; J: TRBJ2-7; V: TRBV7-2; size: NA; CDR3: CASSIDQRSPYEQYF; DNA: TGTGCCAGCAGCATTGACCAGCGGTCCCCCTACGAGCAGTACTTC
D: NA; J: TRBJ1-5; V: TRBV12-3/TRBV12-4; size: few; CDR3: CASRSQEGQPQHF; DNA: TGTGCCAGCAGAAGCCAGGAGGGTCAGCCCCAGCATTTT
D: NA; J: TRBJ1-1; V: TRBV6-5; size: NA; CDR3: CASRASEATEAFF; DNA: TGTGCCAGCAGAGCCTCAGAGGCCACTGAAGCTTTCTTT
D: NA; J: TRBJ1-3; V: TRBV12-3/TRBV12-4; size: NA; CDR3: CASSLRSTIYF; DNA: TGTGCCAGCAGTTTGAGGAGCACCATATATTTT
D: TRBD1; J: TRBJ2-1; V: TRBV5-1; size: NA; CDR3: CASSLRGPEQFF; DNA: TGCGCCAGCAGCTTGAGGGGGCCTGAGCAGTTCTTC
D: NA; J: TRBJ2-3; V: TRBV24-1; size: NA; CDR3: CATSDLRGGRADTQYF; DNA: TGTGCCACCAGTGATTTGAGGGGGGGGCGCGCAGATACGCAGTATTTT
D: TRBD2; J: TRBJ2-3; V: TRBV6-1; size: NA; CDR3: CASSEAPLGGSTDTQYF; DNA: TGTGCCAGCAGTGAAGCGCCGTTGGGCGGGAGTACAGATACGCAGTATTTT
D: NA; J: TRBJ2-7; V: TRBV12-3/TRBV12-4; size: NA; CDR3: CASSKQQGHEQYF; DNA: TGTGCCAGCAGCAAACAACAGGGACACGAGCAGTACTTC
D: NA; J: TRBJ1-1; V: TRBV6-5; size: NA; CDR3: CASFNGGGTEAFF; DNA: TGTGCCAGCTTTAATGGGGGAGGGACTGAAGCTTTCTTT
D: TRBD1; J: TRBJ2-1; V: TRBV9; size: NA; CDR3: CASSVGQGYNEQFF; DNA: TGTGCCAGCAGCGTAGGACAGGGCTACAATGAGCAGTTCTTC